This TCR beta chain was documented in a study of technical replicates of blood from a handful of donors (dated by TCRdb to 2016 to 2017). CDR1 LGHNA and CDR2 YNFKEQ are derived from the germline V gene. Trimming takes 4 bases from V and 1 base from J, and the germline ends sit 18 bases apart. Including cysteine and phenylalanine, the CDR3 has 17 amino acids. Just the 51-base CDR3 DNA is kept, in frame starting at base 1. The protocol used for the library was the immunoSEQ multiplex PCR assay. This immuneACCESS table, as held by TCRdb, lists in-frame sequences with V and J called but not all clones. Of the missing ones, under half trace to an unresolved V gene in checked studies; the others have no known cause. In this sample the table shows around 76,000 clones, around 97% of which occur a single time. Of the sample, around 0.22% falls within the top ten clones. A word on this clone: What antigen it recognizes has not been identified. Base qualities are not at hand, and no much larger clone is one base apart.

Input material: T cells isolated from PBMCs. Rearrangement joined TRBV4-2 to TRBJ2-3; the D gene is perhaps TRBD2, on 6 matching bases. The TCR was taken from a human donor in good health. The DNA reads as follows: TGTGCCAGCAGCCGTTCGGGCGGGCGGGATGGCACAGATACGCAGTATTTT. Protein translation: CASSRSGGRDGTDTQYF.